This T cell receptor (beta chain) was captured in a study of regulatory T cells in long-lasting Graves disease. A note on this clonotype: No antigen is known for it.

Findings and limits, study-wide: Persistent disease was characterized by preferential usage of TRBV28, TRBJ1-2 and TRBJ2-5. Among the persistent patients, 2,500 to 3,000 public clonotypes were shared, more than the approximately 970 shared among new patients.

Stated time point: persistent/refractory GD, antithyroid drugs over 5 years with positive TRAb. Making the TCR library involved RNA that had been extracted from PBMCs. The guidelines of the American Thyroid Association were the basis for diagnosing Graves' disease. Collection of peripheral blood (nine milliliters) was done using EDTA tubes. TCR beta libraries were built with iRepertoire HTBI primers and Arm-PCR of CDR3 regions. In TCRdb, the multiplex PCR reads were re-called with MiXCR into one record per CDR3 protein. Of about 420,000 distinct CDR3 sequences in the sample, about 25% were seen once. The CDR3 loop spans 14 amino acids. V was clipped by 2 bases and J by 1 base, with 8 bases between them. CDR1 and CDR2 (germline): MNHEY, SVGAGI.

The chain combines TRBV6-5 with TRBJ1-1; D may be TRBD1 (6 bases). The source is a female donor with Graves disease. Here the sequenced sample was peripheral blood mononuclear cells (PBMCs), taken when the disease was refractory, from a patient treated with antithyroid drugs. CDR3 protein: CASSYGTPNTEAFF. For the CDR3, the DNA is TGTGCCAGCAGTTACGGGACACCGAACACTGAAGCTTTCTTT.